This entry is about one T cell receptor (beta chain). The CDR3 is 15 amino acids. V shed 1 base and J shed 6 bases, with 10 bases lying between them. The germline gives CDR1 LNHDA, CDR2 SQIVND (reference sequence). These data are taken from a study of blood T cell repertoires in COVID-19. Data came from immunoSEQ multiplex PCR; TCRdb stores just in-frame clones and leaves some out. This table has about 49,000 clones, 75% to 80% appearing once. The source material was peripheral blood. The sequence was collected from a man aged 70 or older with active or convalescent COVID-19. The chain combines TRBV19 with TRBJ1-6, with a possible D match to TRBD1 (6 bases). Here the CDR3 reads CASSIGGHGNSPLHF. The DNA for the CDR3 is TGTGCCAGTAGTATAGGGGGGCACGGTAATTCACCCCTCCACTTT.